This T cell receptor (beta chain) was captured in a study of T cells in Graves' hyperthyroidism and ophthalmopathy. Overall study context: Peripheral blood was collected at initial diagnosis, before any treatment.

This clonotype was recorded only once. Its antigen is as yet unknown. Participants, patients aged 18 to 65, had newly diagnosed hyperthyroidism with a duration under 2 months. The PBMCs had their origin in 7.5 to 10 ml of fresh peripheral blood. Trimming removed 3 bases from V and 3 bases from J, with 8 bases in between. The V gene's germline CDR1 is SQVTM and CDR2 ANQGSEA. The CDR3 spans 12 residues. TCR beta CDR3 sequences were amplified from RNA transcripts. The primer set for the first-round RT-PCR of the TCR CDR3 was HTBI. MiXCR, run by TCRdb on the multiplex PCR reads, gives a single entry per CDR3 protein. The sample shows 650,000 to 850,000 distinct CDR3 sequences, around a sixth of them seen only once. Study-level results: Within blood appeared most thyroid clonotypes that had expanded above 0.001.

Sequencing input: blood. This sequence was found in a woman in her fifties or sixties with Graves' hyperthyroidism that later progressed to Graves' ophthalmopathy. The rearrangement joins TRBV29-1 to TRBJ1-1, with D uncertain. The CDR3 protein is CSVENGYTEAFF. The CDR3 region has the DNA TGCAGCGTTGAGAACGGGTACACTGAAGCTTTCTTT.